This T cell receptor beta chain was sequenced during a study of CD8+ T cells in alopecia areata. The wider study: Treated patients were given 5 to 10 mg oral tofacitinib twice daily.

In the case of this clone: Its antigen is currently unknown.

Following extraction, RNA underwent reverse transcription to cDNA, which served as the sequencing template. The data were produced by immunoSEQ multiplex PCR, yet TCRdb's version contains in-frame clones alone and is incomplete. The sample contains some 200,000 clones, under 60% of which appear only once. Whole-study findings and limits: A great number of expanded lesional clones endured in scalp and blood during tofacitinib.

Noted treatment: oral pan-JAK inhibitor, 5-10 mg twice daily. Trimming took 1 base from V and 8 from J; bases not matched to a gene: 1. The CDR3 consists of 14 residues. Germline V gives CDR1 SNHLY, CDR2 FYNNEI. This chain links TRBV2 with TRBJ1-6; 8 positions agree with TRBD1. The material sequenced was CD8+ T cells sorted from blood, taken at week 24, from a patient treated with tofacitinib. The TCR comes from a human donor with alopecia areata. The CDR3 nucleotides are TGTGCCAGCAGTGAAGAGACAGGGGATTCACCCCTCCACTTT. Its translation is CASSEETGDSPLHF.